The T cell receptor (beta chain) under discussion was sequenced for a study of shared clonotypes between healthy human individuals (TCRdb year 2020). Broadly, across the study: A couple of women and three men aged 18 to 49 years were included in the cohort. Per donor, three plates each were used for CD4 naive and CD4 memory, two for CD8 naive, and one for CD8 memory. Libraries were prepared and TCR repertoires were sequenced by different laboratories using diverse techniques, in order to increase sequencing depth and limit assay-specific biases. The study deeply sequenced blood TCR repertoires of 5 or 6 healthy adults to estimate repertoire size and the extent of clonotype sharing between individuals. Each donor's leukapheresis produced roughly between roughly 0.85 and 10 billion PBMCs. What the work shows at the level of the full study, not this receptor alone: Sharing across a handful of donors was observed for around 4.8% of naive CD4, 3% to 3.5% of naive CD8, 2.3% of memory CD4, and about 0.39% of memory CD8 clonotypes. Only blood was sampled, and tissue TCR repertoires likely differ from those in blood. Because the study included a small number of donors, the genetic and exposure-history diversity represented was limited. Incomplete sequencing was indicated by rarefaction of sorted-subset datasets, despite the large sequencing depth. Higher generation probabilities were observed for clonotypes shared by all four sorted-subset donors than for non-shared clonotypes. Larger estimated clonotype richness was generally found for naive subsets than for memory subsets. Pairwise subsampling indicated that sequencing depth was expected to affect the degree of clonotype sharing among donors.

V loses 4 bases at its end and J loses 7 bases; junction bases beyond the gene matches: 9. Looking up the germline V gene (reference sequence) yields CDR1 LNHDA and CDR2 SQIVND. There are 15 amino acids in the CDR3, from cysteine to phenylalanine inclusive. Just the 45-base CDR3 DNA is kept, in frame starting at base 1. Using the deep immunoSEQ assay, TCR CDR3 regions were amplified from genomic DNA by multiplex PCR. Extracted genomic DNA from each cell subset was spread evenly across all wells of several immunoSEQ 96-well plates, with each plate serving as a replicate. For sorted subsets, each replicate PCR was loaded with roughly 0.2 ug genomic DNA, equivalent to 25,000 to 30,000 T cell genomes. Purified libraries were quantified with a Qubit 3.0 fluorometer, sized on a Bioanalyzer 2100, and re-quantified with the KAPA Library Quantification kit. Each immunoSEQ 96-well plate was sequenced on its own single-read 150-cycle Illumina NextSeq 550 flow cell. As for the authors' bioinformatics: Because the immunoSEQ output held only junctional sequences and lacked quality scores, the filtering could not match the filtering applied to full-length reads. To assign V/J genes and CDR3, sequences were annotated against IMGT germline references using PyIR, a Python wrapper for IgBLAST v1.9. Any read was removed if the V/J assignment was weak (E-value above 1e-6), the CDR3 was missing, or the read contained stop codons, out-of-frame junctions, or ambiguous translated residues. V3J clonotypes were defined by identical inferred V gene, J gene, and CDR3 amino acid sequence. To compute the percentage overlap between repertoires, the number of shared unique clonotypes was divided by the size of the smaller repertoire. Richness of each repertoire was evaluated using RTK rarefaction, the Chao1 estimator, and Recon v2.1 estimates of unobserved clonotypes. Generation probabilities for all TCRbeta clonotypes obtained by the gDNA method from a few donors were computed using OLGA. TCRdb provides this immuneACCESS table in a form limited to in-frame rearrangements. Some clones are lacking; in checked studies, under half of them reflect an unresolved V gene, and why the rest are absent is not known. V and J calls and clone size follow that table, whereas D and trimming were derived from the DNA. This sample comprises 2 million to 2.5 million clones, more than 90% of them detected only once. The ten top clones hold around 0.13% of the sample.

Note on this clone: It has no known antigen specificity. No base qualities exist here, and no much larger clone lies one base off it. The sample carries other DNA sequences with the same CDR3.

The donors were healthy, HIV-negative adults with no recently reported acute infections or vaccinations. All donors were Caucasian adults living in Nashville, Tennessee, USA. CD4+ T cells were enriched through magnetic negative selection, after which naive cells were positively selected on CD45RA and the remaining negative fraction served as the memory subset. Blood was obtained by leukapheresis, after which PBMCs were separated by Ficoll-Histopaque density gradient centrifugation and cryopreserved in liquid nitrogen vapor phase. Analytical flow cytometry was used to check the purity and quantity of every magnetically sorted T cell population. Genomic DNA was isolated from each sorted fraction and quantified by UV absorbance on a Nanodrop 2000c.

This clonotype originated in a man between 18 and 29 years old in good health. Sequenced sample: naive CD4+ T cells sorted from blood. This specimen's cell subset or site label, interpreted: CD45RA+ positively selected. The chain uses TRBV19 and TRBJ1-5, with 8 middle bases fitting TRBD1. CDR3 reads: CASSTGQGVGQPQHF. DNA sequence: TGTGCCAGTAGTACAGGACAGGGAGTGGGACAGCCCCAGCATTTT.